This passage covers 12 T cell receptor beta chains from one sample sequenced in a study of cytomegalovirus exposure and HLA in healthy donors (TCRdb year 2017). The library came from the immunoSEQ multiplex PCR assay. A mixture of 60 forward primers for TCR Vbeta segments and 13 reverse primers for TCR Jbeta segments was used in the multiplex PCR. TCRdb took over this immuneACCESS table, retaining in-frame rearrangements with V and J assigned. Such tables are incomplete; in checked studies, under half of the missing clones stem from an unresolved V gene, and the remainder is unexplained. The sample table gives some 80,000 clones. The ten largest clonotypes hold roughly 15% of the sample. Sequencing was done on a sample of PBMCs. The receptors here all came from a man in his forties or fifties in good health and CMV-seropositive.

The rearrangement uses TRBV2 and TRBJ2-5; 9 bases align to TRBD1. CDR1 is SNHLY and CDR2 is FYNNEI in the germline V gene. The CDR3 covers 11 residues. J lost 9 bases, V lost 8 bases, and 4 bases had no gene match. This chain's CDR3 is CASGTGRSQYF. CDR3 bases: TGTGCCAGCGGGACAGGGAGGTCCCAGTACTTC.

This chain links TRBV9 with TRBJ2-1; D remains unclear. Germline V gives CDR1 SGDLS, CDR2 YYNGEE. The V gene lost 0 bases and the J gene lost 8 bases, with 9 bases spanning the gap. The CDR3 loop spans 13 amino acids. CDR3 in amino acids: CASSVEPADEQFF. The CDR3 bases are TGTGCCAGCAGCGTAGAACCGGCGGATGAGCAGTTCTTC. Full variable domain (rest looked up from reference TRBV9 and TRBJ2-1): DSGVTQTPKHLITATGQRVTLRCSPRSGDLSVYWYQQSLDQGLQFLIQYYNGEERAKGNILERFSAQQFPDLHSELNLSSLELGDSALYFCASSVEPADEQFFGPGTRLTVL.

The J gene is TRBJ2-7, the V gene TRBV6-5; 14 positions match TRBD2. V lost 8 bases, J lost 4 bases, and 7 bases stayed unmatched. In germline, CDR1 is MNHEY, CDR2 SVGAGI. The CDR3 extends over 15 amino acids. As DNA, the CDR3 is TGTGCCAGCGGAACGGGACTAGCGGGGGATTACGAGCAGTACGTC. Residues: CASGTGLAGDYEQYV.

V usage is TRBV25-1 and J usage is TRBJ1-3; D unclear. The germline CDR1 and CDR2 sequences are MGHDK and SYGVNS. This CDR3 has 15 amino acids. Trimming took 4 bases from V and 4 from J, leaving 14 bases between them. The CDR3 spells CASSGGQSGGNTIYF. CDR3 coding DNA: TGTGCCAGCAGTGGCGGGCAGTCGGGGGGAAACACCATATATTTT.

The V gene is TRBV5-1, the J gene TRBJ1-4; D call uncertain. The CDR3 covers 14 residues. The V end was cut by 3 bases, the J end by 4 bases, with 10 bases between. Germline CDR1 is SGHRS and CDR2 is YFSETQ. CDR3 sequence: CASSSTQSNEKLFF. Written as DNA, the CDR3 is TGCGCCAGCAGCTCGACACAAAGTAATGAAAAACTGTTTTTT.

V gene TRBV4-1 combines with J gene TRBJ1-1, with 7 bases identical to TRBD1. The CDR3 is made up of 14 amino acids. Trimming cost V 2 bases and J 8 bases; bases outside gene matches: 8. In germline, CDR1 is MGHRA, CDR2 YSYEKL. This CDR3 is CASSQPGQVIEAFF. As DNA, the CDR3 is TGCGCCAGCAGCCAACCCGGACAGGTAATCGAAGCTTTCTTT.

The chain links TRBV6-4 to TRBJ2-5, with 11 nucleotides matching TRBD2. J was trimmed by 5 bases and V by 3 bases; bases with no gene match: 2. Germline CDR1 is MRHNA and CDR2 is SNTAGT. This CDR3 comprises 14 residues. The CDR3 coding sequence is TGTGCCAGCAGTGAAATAGCGGGGGGGGAGACCCAGTACTTC. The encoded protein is CASSEIAGGETQYF.

DNA for the CDR3: TGTGCCAGCAACCCCGGGGAAACTAATGAAAAACTGTTTTTT. The encoded protein is CASNPGETNEKLFF. V usage is TRBV2 and J usage is TRBJ1-4; D is uncertain. The CDR3 extends over 14 amino acids. The V end was cut by 7 bases, the J end by 1 base, with 10 bases between. From germline, CDR1 is SNHLY and CDR2 FYNNEI. Drawing the rest from reference TRBV2 and TRBJ1-4, the complete variable domain is EPEVTQTPSHQVTQMGQEVILRCVPISNHLYFYWYRQILGQKVEFLVSFYNNEISEKSEIFDDQFSVERPDGSNFTLKIRSTKLEDSAMYFCASNPGETNEKLFFGSGTQLSVL.

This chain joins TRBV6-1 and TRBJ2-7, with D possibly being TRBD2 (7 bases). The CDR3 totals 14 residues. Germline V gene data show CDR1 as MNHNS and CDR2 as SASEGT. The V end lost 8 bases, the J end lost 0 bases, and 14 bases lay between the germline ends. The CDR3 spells CASRGAGDSYEQYF. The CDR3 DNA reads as TGTGCCAGCCGGGGGGCGGGAGACTCCTACGAGCAGTACTTC.

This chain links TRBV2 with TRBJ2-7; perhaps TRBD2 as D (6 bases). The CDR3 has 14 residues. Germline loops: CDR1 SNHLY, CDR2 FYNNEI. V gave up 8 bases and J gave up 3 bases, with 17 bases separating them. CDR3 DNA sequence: TGTGCCAGCGGTCCCGGGACTTATGTCTACGAGCAGTACTTC. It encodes CASGPGTYVYEQYF. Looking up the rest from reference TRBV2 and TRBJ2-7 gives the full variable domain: EPEVTQTPSHQVTQMGQEVILRCVPISNHLYFYWYRQILGQKVEFLVSFYNNEISEKSEIFDDQFSVERPDGSNFTLKIRSTKLEDSAMYFCASGPGTYVYEQYFGPGTRLTVT.

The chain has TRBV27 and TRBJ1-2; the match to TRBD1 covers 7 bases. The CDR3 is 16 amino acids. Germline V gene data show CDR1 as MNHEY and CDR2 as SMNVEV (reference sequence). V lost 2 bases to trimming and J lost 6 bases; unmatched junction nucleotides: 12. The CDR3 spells CASSLINPRGTDGYTF. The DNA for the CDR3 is TGTGCCAGCAGTTTAATCAACCCCAGGGGGACAGATGGCTACACCTTC.

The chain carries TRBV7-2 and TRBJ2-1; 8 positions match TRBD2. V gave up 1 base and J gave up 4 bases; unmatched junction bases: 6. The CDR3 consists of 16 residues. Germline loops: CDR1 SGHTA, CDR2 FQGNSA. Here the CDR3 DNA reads TGTGCCAGCAGCTTAGGTGGCGGGGGGCCTTACAATGAGCAGTTCTTC. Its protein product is CASSLGGGGPYNEQFF.